Presented here are 3 T cell receptor beta chains from one specimen sequenced in a study of sequential checkpoint blockade in melanoma. TCRdb's copy holds only in-frame clones and misses some; the assay was immunoSEQ multiplex PCR. The sample shows approximately 1,400 clones, approximately 23% of them seen only once. Treatment defined: randomized to nivolumab then ipilimumab (arm A) or the reverse (arm B). The sequencing used tumor tissue (inferred from file names), collected from a patient given nivolumab and ipilimumab in sequence. These receptor sequences come from a human donor with melanoma.

In this sample, this clone is medium-sized (0.01 to 0.1%). This chain's CDR3 is CASSLVAWRTDTQYF. The CDR3, as DNA: TGTGCCAGCAGCTTAGTTGCTTGGCGCACAGATACGCAGTATTTT. J is TRBJ2-3 and V is TRBV11-3; D unclear. V was trimmed by 1 base and J by 1 base, leaving 9 bases between them. CDR3 length: 15 amino acids. The germline V gene encodes CDR1 SGHNT and CDR2 YENEEA. The variable domain in full, completed from reference TRBV11-3 and TRBJ2-3, reads EAGVVQSPRYKIIEKKQPVAFWCNPISGHNTLYWYLQNLGQGPELLIRYENEEAVDDSQLPKDRFSAERLKGVDSTLKIQPAELGDSAVYLCASSLVAWRTDTQYFGPGTRLTVL.

By share, this clone counts as medium-sized. The gene calls are TRBV11-3 and TRBJ1-5, with TRBD1 as a possible D gene (6 bases). V was trimmed by 3 bases and J by 9 bases, leaving 18 bases between them. There are 15 residues in the CDR3. The germline V gene encodes CDR1 SGHNT and CDR2 YENEEA. CDR3 sequence: CASSLGAGEELPQHF. CDR3 DNA: TGTGCCAGCAGCTTGGGGGCAGGTGAGGAGTTGCCCCAGCATTTT. Using reference TRBV11-3 and TRBJ1-5 for the parts outside the CDR3, the full variable domain is EAGVVQSPRYKIIEKKQPVAFWCNPISGHNTLYWYLQNLGQGPELLIRYENEEAVDDSQLPKDRFSAERLKGVDSTLKIQPAELGDSAVYLCASSLGAGEELPQHFGDGTRLSIL.

This sequence joins TRBV28 and TRBJ2-7, with TRBD1 matching over 10 bases. Germline V gene lookup returns CDR1 MDHEN and CDR2 SYDVKM. Trimming at V came to 6 bases and at J to 0 bases, leaving 5 bases not matched to a gene. CDR3 length: 15 amino acids. In DNA, the CDR3 is TGTGCCAGCAGACAGACAGGGGGCTACTCCTACGAGCAGTACTTC. Protein: CASRQTGGYSYEQYF.